Each of the 5 T cell receptor beta chains below was sequenced from the same sample in a study of blood T cell repertoires in COVID-19 (TCRdb year 2020). The library was obtained by the immunoSEQ multiplex PCR assay. The immuneACCESS repertoire file appears here via TCRdb, limited to in-frame rearrangements. These files lack a portion of the clones; in checked studies, under half of the deficit traces to unresolved V genes, and the cause of the others is not known. Here the sample has approximately 100,000 clones; roughly 81% occur a single time. Of the sample, 10% falls within the top ten clones. The sample comprised peripheral blood. The origin of the receptors is a human donor in a cohort sampled during active COVID-19.

The V call is TRBV7-2, the J call TRBJ2-3; 8 nucleotides match TRBD1. V lost 4 bases, J lost 4 bases, and 4 bases stayed unmatched. The CDR3 contains 14 residues. Germline V gives CDR1 SGHTA, CDR2 FQGNSA. DNA for the CDR3: TGTGCCAGCAGCTCCGACAGGGGAGCAGATACGCAGTATTTT. Its protein is CASSSDRGADTQYF.

This chain connects TRBV7-6 to TRBJ1-4, with D unresolved. The germline gives CDR1 SGHVS, CDR2 FNYEAQ. With 1 base removed from V and 0 bases from J, the gap between germline ends came to 9 bases. This CDR3 has 16 residues. The CDR3 here is CASSLGRGSTNEKLFF. The CDR3 DNA reads TGTGCCAGCAGCTTAGGAAGAGGGTCAACTAATGAAAAACTGTTTTTT. Looking up the rest from reference TRBV7-6 and TRBJ1-4 gives the full variable domain: GAGVSQSPRYKVTKRGQDVALRCDPISGHVSLYWYRQALGQGPEFLTYFNYEAQQDKSGLPNDRFSAERPEGSISTLTIQRTEQRDSAMYRCASSLGRGSTNEKLFFGSGTQLSVL.

The chain has TRBV7-8 and TRBJ2-7, with a possible D match to TRBD1 (5 bases). CDR1 SGHVS and CDR2 FQNEAQ come from the germline V gene. V was shortened by 6 bases and J by 6 bases, with 18 bases between the two germline ends. The CDR3 is 14 amino acids. CDR3 residues: CASSLNLGQFEQYF. CDR3 bases: TGTGCCAGCAGTCTCAACCTAGGACAATTCGAGCAGTACTTC.

V and J are TRBV3-1 (or the pseudogene TRBV3-2) and TRBJ1-2; 8 nucleotides match TRBD1. CDR1 and CDR2 from the germline V gene are LGHDT and YNNKEL (reference sequence). J was trimmed by 0 bases and V by 4 bases; bases with no gene match: 7. CDR3 length equals 16 residues. Here the CDR3 DNA reads TGTGCCAGCAGCCCTGGACAGGGCCGCGCTAACTATGGCTACACCTTC. This encodes CASSPGQGRANYGYTF.

The genes are TRBV7-2 and TRBJ2-7; TRBD2 aligns across 10 bases. The J segment lost 5 bases and the V segment lost 6 bases, leaving 10 bases of the junction unmatched. The V gene's germline CDR1 is SGHTA and CDR2 FQGNSA. The CDR3 is made up of 15 amino acids. The CDR3 coding sequence is TGTGCCAGCAGTGAAGGAGCGGGGGGGTTCAACGAGCAGTACTTC. This translates into CASSEGAGGFNEQYF.